This T cell receptor beta chain comes out of a study of shared clonotypes between healthy human individuals. With respect to this clone: Its antigen is unknown.

The CDR3 runs 13 residues. Germline V gene sequence: CDR1 MDHEN, CDR2 SYDVKM. V was shortened by 4 bases and J by 6 bases, with 13 bases between the two germline ends. Study findings and constraints: An expected dependence of interdonor clonotype sharing on sequencing depth was noted.

Sequencing was performed with immunoSEQ multiplex PCR; in TCRdb, only in-frame clones are kept and a portion is missing. The sample lists under 2,500,000 clones, 90% to 96% occurring once. The sequence derives from a man aged 18 to 29 in good health. What was sequenced was naive CD4+ T cells sorted from blood. As for subset: CD45RA+ positively selected. The gene calls are TRBV28 and TRBJ2-7, with D maybe TRBD2 (5 bases). The CDR3 here is CASSWENKGEQYF. The CDR3 region has the DNA TGTGCCAGCAGTTGGGAGAATAAGGGCGAGCAGTACTTC.